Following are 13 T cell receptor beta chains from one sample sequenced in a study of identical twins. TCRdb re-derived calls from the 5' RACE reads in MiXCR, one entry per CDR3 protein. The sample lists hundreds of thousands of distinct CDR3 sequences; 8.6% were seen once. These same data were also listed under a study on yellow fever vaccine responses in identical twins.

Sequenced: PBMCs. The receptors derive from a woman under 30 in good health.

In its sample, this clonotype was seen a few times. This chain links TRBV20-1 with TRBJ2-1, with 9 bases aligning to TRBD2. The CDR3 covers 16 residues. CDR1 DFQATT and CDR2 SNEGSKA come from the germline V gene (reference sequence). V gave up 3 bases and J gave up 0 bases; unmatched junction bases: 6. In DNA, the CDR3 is TGCAGTGCTAGGGCAATGGGACTAGCCTCCTACAATGAGCAGTTCTTC. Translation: CSARAMGLASYNEQFF.

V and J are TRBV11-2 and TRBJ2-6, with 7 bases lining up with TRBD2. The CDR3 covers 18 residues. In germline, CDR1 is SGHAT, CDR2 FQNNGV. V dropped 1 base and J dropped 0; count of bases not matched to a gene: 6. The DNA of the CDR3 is TGTGCCAGCAGCTTAGGGGGAGGGGCGACCTCTGGGGCCAACGTCCTGACTTTC. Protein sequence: CASSLGGGATSGANVLTF.

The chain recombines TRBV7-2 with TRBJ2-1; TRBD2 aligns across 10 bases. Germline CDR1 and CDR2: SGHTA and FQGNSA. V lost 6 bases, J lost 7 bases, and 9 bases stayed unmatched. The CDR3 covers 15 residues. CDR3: CASRLSGRALNEQFF. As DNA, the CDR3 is TGTGCCAGCAGATTGAGCGGGAGGGCCTTGAATGAGCAGTTCTTC. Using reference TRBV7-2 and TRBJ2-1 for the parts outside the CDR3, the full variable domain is GAGVSQSPSNKVTEKGKDVELRCDPISGHTALYWYRQSLGQGLEFLIYFQGNSAPDKSGLPSDRFSAERTGGSVSTLTIQRTQQEDSAVYLCASRLSGRALNEQFFGPGTRLTVL.

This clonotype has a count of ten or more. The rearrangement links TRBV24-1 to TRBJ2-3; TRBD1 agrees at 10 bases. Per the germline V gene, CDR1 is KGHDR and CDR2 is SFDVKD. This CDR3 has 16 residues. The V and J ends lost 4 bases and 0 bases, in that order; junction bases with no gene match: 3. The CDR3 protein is CATSDRTGGSTDTQYF. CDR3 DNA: TGTGCCACCAGTGACCGGACAGGGGGGAGCACAGATACGCAGTATTTT.

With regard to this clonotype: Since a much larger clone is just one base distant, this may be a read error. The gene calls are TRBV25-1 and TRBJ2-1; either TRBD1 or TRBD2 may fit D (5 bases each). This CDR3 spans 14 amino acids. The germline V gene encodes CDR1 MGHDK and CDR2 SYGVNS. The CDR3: CASSDPGPGNQQFF. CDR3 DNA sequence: TGTGCCAGCAGTGACCCGGGGCCGGGCAATCAGCAGTTCTTC.

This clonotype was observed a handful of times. CDR3 DNA sequence: TGCAGCGTCCCCCGGAACAACCTCGGGAACACTGAAGCTTTCTTT. As protein: CSVPRNNLGNTEAFF. The genes are TRBV29-1 and TRBJ1-1; D unclear. Trimming cost V 6 bases and J 1 base, with 18 bases left between them. The CDR3 covers 15 residues. The germline gives CDR1 SQVTM, CDR2 ANQGSEA.

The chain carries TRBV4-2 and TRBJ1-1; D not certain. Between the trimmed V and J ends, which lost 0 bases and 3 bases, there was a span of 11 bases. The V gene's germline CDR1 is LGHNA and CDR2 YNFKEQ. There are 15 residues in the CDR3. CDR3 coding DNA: TGTGCCAGCAGCCAAGATACGGAGGGATACACTGAAGCTTTCTTT. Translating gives CASSQDTEGYTEAFF.

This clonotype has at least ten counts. Written as DNA, the CDR3 is TGTGCCAGCAGCCACGACTACGAGCAGTACTTC. It encodes CASSHDYEQYF. V and J are TRBV7-9 and TRBJ2-7; D gene ambiguous. This CDR3 is 11 amino acids long. CDR1 is SEHNR and CDR2 is FQNEAQ in the germline V gene (reference sequence). V lost 5 bases and J lost 3, with 5 bases in between.

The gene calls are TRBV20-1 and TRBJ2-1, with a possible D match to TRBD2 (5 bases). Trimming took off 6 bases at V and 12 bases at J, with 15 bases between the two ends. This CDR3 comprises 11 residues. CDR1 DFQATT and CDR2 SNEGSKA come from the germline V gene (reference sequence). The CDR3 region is CSAELGSAQFF. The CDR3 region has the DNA TGCAGTGCCGAACTGGGGAGTGCGCAGTTCTTC.

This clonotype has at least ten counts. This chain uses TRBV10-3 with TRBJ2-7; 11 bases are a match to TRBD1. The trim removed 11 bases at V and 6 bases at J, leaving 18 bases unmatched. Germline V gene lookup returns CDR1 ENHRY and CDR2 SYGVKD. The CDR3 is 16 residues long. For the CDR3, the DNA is TGTGCCGCCGCAGGACAGGGGGCGCTGGTTCCAGGCGAGCAGTACTTC. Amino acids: CAAAGQGALVPGEQYF.

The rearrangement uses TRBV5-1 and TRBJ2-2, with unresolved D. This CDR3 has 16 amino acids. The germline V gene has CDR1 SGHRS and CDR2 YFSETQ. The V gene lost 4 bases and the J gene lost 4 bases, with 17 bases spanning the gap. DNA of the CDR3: TGCGCCAGCAGCCTCATGCTCACCGGACCCACCGGGGAGCTGTTTTTT. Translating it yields CASSLMLTGPTGELFF.

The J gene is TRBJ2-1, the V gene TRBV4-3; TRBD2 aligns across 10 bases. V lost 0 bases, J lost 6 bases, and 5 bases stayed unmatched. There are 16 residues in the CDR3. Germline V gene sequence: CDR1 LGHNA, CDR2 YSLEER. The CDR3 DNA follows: TGCGCCAGCAGCCAAGATAGGCTAGCGGGAGCCAATGAGCAGTTCTTC. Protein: CASSQDRLAGANEQFF.

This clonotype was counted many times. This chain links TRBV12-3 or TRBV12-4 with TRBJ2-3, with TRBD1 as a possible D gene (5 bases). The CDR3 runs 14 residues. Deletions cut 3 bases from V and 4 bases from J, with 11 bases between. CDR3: CASSFVQGADTQYF. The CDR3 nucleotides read TGTGCCAGCAGTTTCGTCCAGGGTGCAGATACGCAGTATTTT.